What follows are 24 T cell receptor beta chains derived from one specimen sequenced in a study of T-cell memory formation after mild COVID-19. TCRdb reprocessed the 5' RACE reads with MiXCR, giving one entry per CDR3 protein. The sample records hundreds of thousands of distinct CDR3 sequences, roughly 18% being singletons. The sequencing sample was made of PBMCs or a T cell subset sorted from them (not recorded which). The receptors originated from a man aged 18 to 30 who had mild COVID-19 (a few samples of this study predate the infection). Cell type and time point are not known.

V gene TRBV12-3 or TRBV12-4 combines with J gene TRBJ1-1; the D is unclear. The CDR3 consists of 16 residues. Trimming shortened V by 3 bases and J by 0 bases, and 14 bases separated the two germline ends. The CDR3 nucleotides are TGTGCCAGCAGTTTCGGGATGGACGGAATGAACACTGAAGCTTTCTTT. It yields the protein CASSFGMDGMNTEAFF.

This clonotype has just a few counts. The CDR3 DNA reads as TGTGCCAGCAGCGTTAGGGTAGAGGCCCAAGAGACCCAGTACTTC. Translation: CASSVRVEAQETQYF. The chain uses TRBV7-2 and TRBJ2-5; the D is unclear. This CDR3 has 15 amino acids. Germline-derived CDR1 and CDR2 are SGHTA and FQGNSA. V shed 5 bases and J shed 1 base, with 14 bases lying between them. The whole variable domain, remainder taken from reference TRBV7-2 and TRBJ2-5, is GAGVSQSPSNKVTEKGKDVELRCDPISGHTALYWYRQSLGQGLEFLIYFQGNSAPDKSGLPSDRFSAERTGGSVSTLTIQRTQQEDSAVYLCASSVRVEAQETQYFGPGTRLLVL.

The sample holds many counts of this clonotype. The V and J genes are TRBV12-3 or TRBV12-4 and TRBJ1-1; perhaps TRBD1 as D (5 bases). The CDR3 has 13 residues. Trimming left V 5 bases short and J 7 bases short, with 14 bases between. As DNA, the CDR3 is TGTGCCAGCAGTATGAGTGGGACCGTTGAAGCTTTCTTT. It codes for CASSMSGTVEAFF.

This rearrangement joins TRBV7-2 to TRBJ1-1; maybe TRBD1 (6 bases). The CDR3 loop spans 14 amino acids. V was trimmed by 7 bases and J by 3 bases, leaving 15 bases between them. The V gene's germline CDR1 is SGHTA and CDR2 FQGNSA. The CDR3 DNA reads TGTGCCAGCATCCCTTTTCGGGGGCACACTGAAGCTTTCTTT. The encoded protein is CASIPFRGHTEAFF.

Here the CDR3 DNA reads TGTGCCAGCAGCTTACTTCCAGCGGGATATAGCACAGATACGCAGTATTTT. It is translated as CASSLLPAGYSTDTQYF. The rearrangement joins TRBV7-2 to TRBJ2-3; 7 bases map to TRBD2. Looked up from germline, CDR1 is SGHTA and CDR2 is FQGNSA. The CDR3 length is 17 residues. V was pared by 2 bases and J by 0 bases, with 8 bases of the junction left unmatched. Variable domain in full (rest from reference TRBV7-2 and TRBJ2-3): GAGVSQSPSNKVTEKGKDVELRCDPISGHTALYWYRQSLGQGLEFLIYFQGNSAPDKSGLPSDRFSAERTGGSVSTLTIQRTQQEDSAVYLCASSLLPAGYSTDTQYFGPGTRLTVL.

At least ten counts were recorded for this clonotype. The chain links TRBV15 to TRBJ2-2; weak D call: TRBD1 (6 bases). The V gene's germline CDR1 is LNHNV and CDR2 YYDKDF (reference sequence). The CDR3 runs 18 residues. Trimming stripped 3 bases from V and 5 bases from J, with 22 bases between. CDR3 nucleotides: TGTGCCACCAGCAGCCAGGGGTCCTCTCAATTTTTTACCGGGGAGCTGTTTTTT. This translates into CATSSQGSSQFFTGELFF. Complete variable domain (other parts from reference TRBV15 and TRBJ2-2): DAMVIQNPRYQVTQFGKPVTLSCSQTLNHNVMYWYQQKSSQAPKLLFHYYDKDFNNEADTPDNFQSRRPNTSFCFLDIRSPGLGDTAMYLCATSSQGSSQFFTGELFFGEGSRLTVL.

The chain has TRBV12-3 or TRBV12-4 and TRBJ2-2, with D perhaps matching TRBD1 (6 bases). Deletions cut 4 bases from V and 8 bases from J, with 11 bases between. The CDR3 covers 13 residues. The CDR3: CASSSAQGGELFF. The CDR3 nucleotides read TGTGCCAGCAGTTCTGCACAGGGAGGGGAGCTGTTTTTT.

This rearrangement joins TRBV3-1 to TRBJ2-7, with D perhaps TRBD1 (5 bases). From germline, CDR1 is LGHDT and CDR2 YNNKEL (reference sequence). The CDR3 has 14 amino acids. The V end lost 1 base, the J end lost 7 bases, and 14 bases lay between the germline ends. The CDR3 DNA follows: TGTGCCAGCAGCCAAGTCTCGCAGGGTGAGGAGCAGTACTTC. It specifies CASSQVSQGEEQYF.

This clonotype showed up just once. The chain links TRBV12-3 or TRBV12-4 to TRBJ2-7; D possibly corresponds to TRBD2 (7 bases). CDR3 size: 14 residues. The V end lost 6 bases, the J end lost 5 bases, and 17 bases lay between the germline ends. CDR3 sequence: CASSPWGGGHEQYF. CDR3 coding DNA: TGTGCCAGCAGCCCCTGGGGGGGCGGGCACGAGCAGTACTTC.

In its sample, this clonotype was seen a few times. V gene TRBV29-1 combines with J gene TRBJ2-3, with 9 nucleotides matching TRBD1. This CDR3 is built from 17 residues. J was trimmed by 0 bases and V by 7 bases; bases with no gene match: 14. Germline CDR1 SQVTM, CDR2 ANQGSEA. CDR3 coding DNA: TGCAGCGCCGAGGCACCGGACAGGGGCCCGAGCACAGATACGCAGTATTTT. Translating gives CSAEAPDRGPSTDTQYF.

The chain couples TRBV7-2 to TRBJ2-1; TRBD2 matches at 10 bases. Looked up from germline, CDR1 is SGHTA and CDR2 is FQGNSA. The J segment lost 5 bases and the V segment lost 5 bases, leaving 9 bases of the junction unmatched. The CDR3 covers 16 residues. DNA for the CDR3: TGTGCCAGCAGCCGCCCACTAGCGGGACCGCACAATGAGCAGTTCTTC. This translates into CASSRPLAGPHNEQFF.

CDR3 residues: CASSRAALEKLFF. The CDR3 region has the DNA TGTGCCAGCTCGCGTGCAGCCTTAGAAAAACTGTTTTTT. The V gene is TRBV27, the J gene TRBJ1-4, with D unclear. V was clipped by 8 bases and J by 8 bases, with 15 bases between them. The CDR3 length is 13 residues. Germline V lookup: CDR1 MNHEY, CDR2 SMNVEV (reference sequence).

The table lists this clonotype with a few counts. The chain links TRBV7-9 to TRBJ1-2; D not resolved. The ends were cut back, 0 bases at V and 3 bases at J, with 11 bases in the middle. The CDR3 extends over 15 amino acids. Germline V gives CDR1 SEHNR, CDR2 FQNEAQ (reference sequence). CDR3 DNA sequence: TGTGCCAGCAGCTTAGCGGCGGCCACGGACTATGGCTACACCTTC. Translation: CASSLAAATDYGYTF.

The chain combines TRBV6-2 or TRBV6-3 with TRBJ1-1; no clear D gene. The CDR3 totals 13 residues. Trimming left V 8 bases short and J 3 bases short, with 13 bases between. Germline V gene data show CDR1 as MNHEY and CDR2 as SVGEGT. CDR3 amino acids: CASLRLGDTEAFF. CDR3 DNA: TGTGCCAGCCTGCGTCTCGGGGACACTGAAGCTTTCTTT.

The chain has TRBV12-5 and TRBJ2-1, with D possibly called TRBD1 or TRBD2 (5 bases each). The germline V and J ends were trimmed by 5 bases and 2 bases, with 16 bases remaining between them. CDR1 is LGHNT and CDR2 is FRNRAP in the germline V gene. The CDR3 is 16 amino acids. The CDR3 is CASGQLRDGPYNEQFF. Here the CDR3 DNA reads TGTGCTAGTGGTCAACTCCGGGACGGGCCCTACAATGAGCAGTTCTTC. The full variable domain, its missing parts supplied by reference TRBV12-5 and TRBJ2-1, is DARVTQTPRHKVTEMGQEVTMRCQPILGHNTVFWYRQTMMQGLELLAYFRNRAPLDDSGMPKDRFSAEMPDATLATLKIQPSEPRDSAVYFCASGQLRDGPYNEQFFGPGTRLTVL.

This CDR3 reads CASSPPTYQGSSYNEQFF. The CDR3 DNA is TGTGCCAGCTCACCACCCACCTACCAGGGAAGCTCCTACAATGAGCAGTTCTTC. The gene calls are TRBV18 and TRBJ2-1, with D possibly TRBD1 on 5 matching bases. Trimming cost V 0 bases and J 0 bases, with 15 bases left between them. The CDR3 sequence is 18 residues long. From germline, CDR1 is KGHSH and CDR2 LQKENI.

The CDR3 here is CASSQDGLGIGELFF. In nucleotides, the CDR3 is TGCGCCAGCAGCCAAGATGGTCTGGGAATCGGGGAGCTGTTTTTT. V gene TRBV4-3 combines with J gene TRBJ2-2; unclear D gene. Germline V gives CDR1 LGHNA, CDR2 YSLEER. The CDR3 has 15 residues. Trimming removed 0 bases at V and 7 bases at J, with 12 bases between.

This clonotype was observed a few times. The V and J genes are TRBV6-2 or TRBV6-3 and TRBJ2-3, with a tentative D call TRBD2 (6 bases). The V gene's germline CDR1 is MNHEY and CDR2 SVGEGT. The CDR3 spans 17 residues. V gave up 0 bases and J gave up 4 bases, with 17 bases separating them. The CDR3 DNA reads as TGTGCCAGCAGTTACTCCCCTCAGGCGGGGCAATCAGATACGCAGTATTTT. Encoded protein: CASSYSPQAGQSDTQYF.

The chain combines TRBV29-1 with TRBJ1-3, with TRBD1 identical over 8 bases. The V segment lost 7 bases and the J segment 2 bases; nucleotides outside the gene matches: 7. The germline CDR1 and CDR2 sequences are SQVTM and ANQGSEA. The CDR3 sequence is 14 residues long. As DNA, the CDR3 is TGCAGCGCTAGGGACAGGAGCCCTGGAAACACCATATATTTT. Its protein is CSARDRSPGNTIYF.

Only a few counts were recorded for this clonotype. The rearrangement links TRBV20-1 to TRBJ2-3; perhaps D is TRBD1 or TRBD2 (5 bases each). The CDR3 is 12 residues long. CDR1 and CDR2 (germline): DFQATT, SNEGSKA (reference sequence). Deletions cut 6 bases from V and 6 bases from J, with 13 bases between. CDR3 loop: CSARDERDTQYF. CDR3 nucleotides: TGCAGTGCAAGGGACGAGCGGGATACGCAGTATTTT.

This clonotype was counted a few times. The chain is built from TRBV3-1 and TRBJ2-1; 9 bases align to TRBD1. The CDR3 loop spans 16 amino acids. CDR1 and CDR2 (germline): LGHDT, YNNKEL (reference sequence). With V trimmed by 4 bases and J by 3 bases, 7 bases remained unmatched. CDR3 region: CASSPQGARVYNEQFF. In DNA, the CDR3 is TGTGCCAGCAGCCCACAGGGGGCGCGAGTCTACAATGAGCAGTTCTTC.

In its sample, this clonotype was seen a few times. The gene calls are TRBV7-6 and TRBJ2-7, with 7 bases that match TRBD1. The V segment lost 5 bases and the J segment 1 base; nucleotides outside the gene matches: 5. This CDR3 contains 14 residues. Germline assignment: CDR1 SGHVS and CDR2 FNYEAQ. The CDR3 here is CASSRRDRSYEQYF. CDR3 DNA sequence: TGTGCCAGCAGCCGCCGGGACAGATCCTACGAGCAGTACTTC.

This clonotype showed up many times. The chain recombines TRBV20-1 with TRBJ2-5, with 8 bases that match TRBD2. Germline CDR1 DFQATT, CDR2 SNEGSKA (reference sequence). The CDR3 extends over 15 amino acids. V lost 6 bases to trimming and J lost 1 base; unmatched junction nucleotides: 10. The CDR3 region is CSANGGGGTQETQYF. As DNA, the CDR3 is TGCAGTGCCAACGGGGGCGGGGGGACCCAAGAGACCCAGTACTTC.

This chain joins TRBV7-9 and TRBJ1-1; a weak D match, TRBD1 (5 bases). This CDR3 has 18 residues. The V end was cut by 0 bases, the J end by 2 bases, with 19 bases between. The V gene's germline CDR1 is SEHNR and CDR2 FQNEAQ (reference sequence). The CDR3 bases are TGTGCCAGCAGCTTAGCGCTTGGGACGGGTCGTCGCAACACTGAAGCTTTCTTT. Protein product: CASSLALGTGRRNTEAFF.